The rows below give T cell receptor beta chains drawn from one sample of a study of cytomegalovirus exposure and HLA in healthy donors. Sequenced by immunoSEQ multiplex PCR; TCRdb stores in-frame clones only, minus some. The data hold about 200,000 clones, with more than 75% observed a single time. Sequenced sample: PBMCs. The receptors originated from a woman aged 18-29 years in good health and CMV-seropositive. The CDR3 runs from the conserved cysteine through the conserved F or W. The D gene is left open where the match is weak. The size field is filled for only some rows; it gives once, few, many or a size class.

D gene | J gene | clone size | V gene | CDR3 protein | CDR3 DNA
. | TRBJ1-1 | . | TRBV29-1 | CSVGGAEAFF | TGCAGCGTTGGCGGGGCTGAAGCTTTCTTT
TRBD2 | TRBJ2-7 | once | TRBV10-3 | CAISESRTSGSYEQYF | TGTGCCATCAGTGAGTCGAGGACTAGCGGCTCCTACGAGCAGTACTTC
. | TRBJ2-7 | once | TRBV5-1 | CASSLVQGGEYEQYF | TGCGCCAGCAGCTTGGTGCAGGGGGGAGAATACGAGCAGTACTTC
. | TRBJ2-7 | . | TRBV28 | CASSLVPGSSYEQYF | TGTGCCAGCAGTCTTGTCCCCGGGAGCTCCTACGAGCAGTACTTC
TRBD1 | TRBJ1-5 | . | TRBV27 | CASSPRTGGNQPQHF | TGTGCCAGCAGTCCCCGGACAGGGGGCAATCAGCCCCAGCATTTT
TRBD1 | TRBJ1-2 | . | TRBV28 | CASSFRDRVGYGYTF | TGTGCCAGCAGTTTCCGGGACAGGGTTGGCTATGGCTACACCTTC
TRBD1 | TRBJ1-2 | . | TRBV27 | CASSYLRGREGYTF | TGTGCCAGCAGTTACCTCAGGGGGCGAGAAGGCTACACCTTC
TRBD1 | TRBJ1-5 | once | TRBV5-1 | CASRTGDNQPQHF | TGCGCCTCCCGGACAGGGGACAATCAGCCCCAGCATTTT
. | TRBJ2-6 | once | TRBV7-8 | CASSLAPPGRTGANVLTF | TGTGCCAGCAGCTTAGCCCCCCCAGGGCGGACTGGGGCCAACGTCCTGACTTTC
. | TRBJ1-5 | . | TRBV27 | CASSLGASQPQHF | TGTGCCAGCAGCTTGGGGGCAAGTCAGCCCCAGCATTTT
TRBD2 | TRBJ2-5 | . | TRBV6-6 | CASSVRLAGGGETQYF | TGTGCCAGCAGTGTCCGACTAGCGGGAGGAGGCGAGACCCAGTACTTC
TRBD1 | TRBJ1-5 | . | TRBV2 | CASSAVTGGNQPQHF | TGTGCCAGCAGTGCGGTGACAGGGGGGAATCAGCCCCAGCATTTT
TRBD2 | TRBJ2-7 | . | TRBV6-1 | CASDLSGSSYEQYF | TGTGCCAGCGACCTGAGCGGGAGCTCCTACGAGCAGTACTTC
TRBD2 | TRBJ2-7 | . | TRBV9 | CASSAGGSGATEEQYF | TGTGCCAGCAGCGCCGGGGGAAGCGGGGCCACTGAAGAGCAGTACTTC
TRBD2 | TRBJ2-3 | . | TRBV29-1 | CSVVGLAGGLEGTDTQYF | TGCAGCGTTGTCGGACTAGCGGGAGGGCTTGAGGGAACAGATACGCAGTATTTT
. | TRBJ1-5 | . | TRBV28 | CASSFTNGYYSNQPQHF | TGTGCCAGCAGTTTTACCAATGGGTACTATAGCAATCAGCCCCAGCATTTT
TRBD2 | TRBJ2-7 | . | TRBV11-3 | CASSPYLADPPKQYF | TGTGCCAGCAGCCCGTATCTAGCGGACCCTCCCAAGCAGTACTTC
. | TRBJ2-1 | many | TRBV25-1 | CASSESGTPVLNEQFF | TGTGCCAGCAGTGAGTCCGGGACTCCTGTACTCAATGAGCAGTTCTTC
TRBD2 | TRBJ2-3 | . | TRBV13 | CASSPSSGRADTQYF | TGTGCCAGCAGCCCATCTAGCGGGAGGGCAGATACGCAGTATTTT
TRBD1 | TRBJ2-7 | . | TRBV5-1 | CASSVPGQGSYEQYF | TGCGCCAGCAGCGTTCCCGGACAGGGCTCCTACGAGCAGTACTTC
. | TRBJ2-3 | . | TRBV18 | CASSADLLGTDTQYF | TGTGCCAGCTCAGCAGACCTTCTAGGCACAGATACGCAGTATTTT
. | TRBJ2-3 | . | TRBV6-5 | CASSSRGDTQYF | TGTGCCAGCAGTTCCCGGGGGGATACGCAGTATTTT
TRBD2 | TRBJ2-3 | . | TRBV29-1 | CSVEDWGAGVATDTQYF | TGCAGCGTTGAAGATTGGGGCGCGGGAGTGGCCACAGATACGCAGTATTTT
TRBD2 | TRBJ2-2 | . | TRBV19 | CARTSRTTGELFF | TGTGCCAGGACTAGCAGAACCACCGGGGAGCTGTTTTTT
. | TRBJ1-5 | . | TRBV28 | CASSFGRGWRNQPQHF | TGTGCCAGCAGTTTCGGGCGGGGCTGGCGCAATCAGCCCCAGCATTTT
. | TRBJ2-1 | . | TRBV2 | CASSGNIGGGEQFF | TGTGCCAGCAGCGGGAATATTGGGGGCGGGGAGCAGTTCTTC
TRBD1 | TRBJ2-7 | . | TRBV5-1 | CASSDRGRSYEQYF | TGCGCCAGTTCTGACAGGGGCCGGTCCTACGAGCAGTACTTC
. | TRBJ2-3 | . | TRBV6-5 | CASSYMGEGTDTQYF | TGTGCCAGCAGTTACATGGGGGAGGGCACAGATACGCAGTATTTT
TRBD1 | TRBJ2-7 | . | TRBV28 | CASSSSRPGQGLDEQYF | TGTGCCAGCAGTTCCTCTAGACCGGGACAGGGGTTAGACGAGCAGTACTTC
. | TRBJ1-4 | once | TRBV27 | CASSTLGRENEKLFF | TGTGCCAGCAGTACGCTAGGACGGGAGAATGAAAAACTGTTTTTT
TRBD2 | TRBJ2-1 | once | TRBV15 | CATSPGGSGSYNEQFF | TGTGCCACCAGCCCCGGGGGAAGCGGGAGCTACAATGAGCAGTTCTTC
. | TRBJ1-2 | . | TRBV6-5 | CASSLRQSYGYTF | TGTGCCAGCAGTTTGAGGCAGAGCTATGGCTACACCTTC
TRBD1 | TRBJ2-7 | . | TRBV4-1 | CASSPTRDREGYEQYF | TGCGCCAGCAGCCCCACCCGGGACAGGGAGGGATACGAGCAGTACTTC
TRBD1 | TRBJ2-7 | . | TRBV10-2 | CASTWDSDYEQYF | TGCGCCAGCACATGGGACAGCGACTACGAGCAGTACTTC
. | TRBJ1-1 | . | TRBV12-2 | CASRLEEGTEAFF | TGTGCAAGTCGCTTAGAGGAGGGCACTGAAGCTTTCTTT
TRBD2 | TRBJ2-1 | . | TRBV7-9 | CASSSPSGSSYNEQFF | TGTGCCAGCAGCTCCCCTAGCGGGAGCTCCTACAATGAGCAGTTCTTC
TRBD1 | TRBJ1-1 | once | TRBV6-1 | CASRQGARGNTEAFF | TGTGCCAGTAGACAGGGGGCGCGGGGGAACACTGAAGCTTTCTTT
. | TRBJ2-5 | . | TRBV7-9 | CASQFGQFGQGEETQYF | TGTGCCAGCCAATTCGGACAGTTCGGGCAAGGAGAAGAGACCCAGTACTTC
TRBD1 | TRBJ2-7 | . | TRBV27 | CASSFRDRGEQYF | TGTGCCAGCAGTTTCCGGGACAGGGGCGAGCAGTACTTC
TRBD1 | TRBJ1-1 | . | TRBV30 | CAWSVVVGGGRRGPEAFF | TGTGCCTGGAGTGTAGTAGTGGGAGGCGGACGGAGGGGGCCTGAAGCTTTCTTT
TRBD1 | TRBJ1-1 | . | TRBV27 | CASSRVRTGIQDTEAFF | TGTGCCAGCAGTCGGGTGCGGACAGGGATACAGGACACTGAAGCTTTCTTT
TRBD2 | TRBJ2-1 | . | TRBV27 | CASSLPPGLAYNEQFF | TGTGCCAGCAGCCTACCCCCGGGACTAGCGTACAATGAGCAGTTCTTC
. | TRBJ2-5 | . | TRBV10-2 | CASSEFDPPGAQYF | TGCGCCAGCAGTGAGTTTGACCCCCCAGGGGCCCAGTACTTC
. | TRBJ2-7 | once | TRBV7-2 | CASSENRGYEQYF | TGTGCCAGCAGCGAAAACCGGGGCTACGAGCAGTACTTC
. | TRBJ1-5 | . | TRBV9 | CASSLLGDGIQPQHF | TGTGCCAGCAGCCTTTTAGGGGATGGGATTCAGCCCCAGCATTTT
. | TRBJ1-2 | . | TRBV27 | CASQRTGKGPYGYTF | TGTGCCAGTCAGCGAACAGGGAAAGGTCCTTATGGCTACACCTTC
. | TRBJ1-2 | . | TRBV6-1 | CASSEPPDSWGYTF | TGTGCCAGCAGTGAGCCTCCGGACAGTTGGGGCTACACCTTC
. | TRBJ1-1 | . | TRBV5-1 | CASSFPGGGTEAFF | TGCGCCAGCAGCTTCCCTGGGGGCGGAACTGAAGCTTTCTTT
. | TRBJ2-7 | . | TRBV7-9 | CASSSEEAPLYEQYF | TGTGCCAGCAGCTCAGAGGAGGCTCCCCTCTACGAGCAGTACTTC
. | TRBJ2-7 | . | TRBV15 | CATSRDLDGEDEQYF | TGTGCCACCAGCAGAGATTTGGATGGCGAGGACGAGCAGTACTTC
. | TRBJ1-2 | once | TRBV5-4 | CASSLKGRDYGYTF | TGTGCCAGCAGCTTGAAGGGCAGGGACTATGGCTACACCTTC
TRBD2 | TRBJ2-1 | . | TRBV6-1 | CASNIVGRGEQFF | TGTGCCAGCAACATTGTGGGGAGGGGCGAGCAGTTCTTC
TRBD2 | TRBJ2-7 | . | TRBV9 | CASSVASLAGTYEQYF | TGTGCCAGCAGCGTAGCTTCGCTAGCGGGGACCTACGAGCAGTACTTC
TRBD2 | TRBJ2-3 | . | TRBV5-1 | CASSLGVRASGREDTQYF | TGCGCCAGCAGCTTGGGCGTTCGGGCTAGCGGGAGGGAAGATACGCAGTATTTT
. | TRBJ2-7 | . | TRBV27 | CASSSTNSYEQYF | TGTGCCAGCAGTTCCACAAACTCCTACGAGCAGTACTTC